This T cell receptor (beta chain) stems from a study of cytotoxic CD8 clonotypes in ibrutinib-treated CLL. The study, taken as a whole, reports: Clonality correlated strongly with circulating CD8+ T cells and exceeded age-matched healthy donors at baseline. At progression, clonality fell back toward baseline after rising at ibrutinib response. Sampling times (in sustained-remission versus progressing patients) were not the same.

This clone was seen a handful of times. What it binds is unknown. TCRdb's copy holds only in-frame clones and misses some; the assay was immunoSEQ multiplex PCR. The profile shows about 310,000 clones, about 80% of them singletons. Germline CDR1 SGHNT, CDR2 YYREEE (reference sequence). V was cut by 4 bases and J by 0 bases, with 13 bases left in between. The CDR3 extends over 15 amino acids. The clonotype comes from a human donor with chronic lymphocytic leukemia. The chain links TRBV5-4 to TRBJ1-1; no clear D gene. The sequenced sample was PBMCs, obtained before ibrutinib treatment. CDR3 nucleotide sequence: TGTGCCAGCAGCCTCCACCCGCAGGTGAACACTGAAGCTTTCTTT. As protein: CASSLHPQVNTEAFF. Full variable domain (remainder filled in from reference TRBV5-4 and TRBJ1-1): ETGVTQSPTHLIKTRGQQVTLRCSSQSGHNTVSWYQQALGQGPQFIFQYYREEENGRGNFPPRFSGLQFPNYSSELNVNALELDDSALYLCASSLHPQVNTEAFFGQGTRLTVV.